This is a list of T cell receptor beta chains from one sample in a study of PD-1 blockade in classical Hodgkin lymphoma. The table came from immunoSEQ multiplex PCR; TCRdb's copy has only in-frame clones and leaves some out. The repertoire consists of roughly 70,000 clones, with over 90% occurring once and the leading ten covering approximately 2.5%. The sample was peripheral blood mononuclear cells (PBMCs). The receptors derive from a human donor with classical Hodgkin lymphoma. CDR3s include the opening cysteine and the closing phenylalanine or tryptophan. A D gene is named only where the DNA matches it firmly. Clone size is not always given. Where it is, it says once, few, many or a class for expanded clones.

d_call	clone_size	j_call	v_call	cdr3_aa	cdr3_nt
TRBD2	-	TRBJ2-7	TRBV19	CASSGQRGATSTYEQYF	TGTGCCAGTAGTGGTCAGCGGGGGGCCACCTCAACCTACGAGCAGTACTTC
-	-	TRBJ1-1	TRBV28	CASSLHSMNTEAFF	TGTGCCAGCAGTCTCCACAGCATGAACACTGAAGCTTTCTTT
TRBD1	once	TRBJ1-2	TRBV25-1	CASSERSGAGGDYGYTF	TGTGCCAGCAGTGAAAGATCGGGGGCAGGGGGCGACTATGGCTACACCTTC
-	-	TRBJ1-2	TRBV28	CASSPIGTGSRGYTF	TGTGCCAGCAGCCCCATAGGGACGGGGTCTCGTGGCTACACCTTC
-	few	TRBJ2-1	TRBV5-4	CASSPTGPAGRQFF	TGTGCCAGCAGCCCCACCGGGCCGGCGGGTCGACAGTTCTTC
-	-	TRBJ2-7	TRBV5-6	CASGKGGYEQYF	TGTGCCAGCGGGAAAGGAGGCTACGAGCAGTACTTC
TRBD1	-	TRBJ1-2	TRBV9	CASSVAGQGLDRGYGYTF	TGTGCCAGCAGCGTAGCGGGACAGGGGCTTGATCGGGGCTATGGCTACACCTTC
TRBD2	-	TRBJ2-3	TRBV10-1	CASSESTAGSTDTQYF	TGCGCCAGCAGTGAGTCAACAGCGGGGAGCACAGATACGCAGTATTTT
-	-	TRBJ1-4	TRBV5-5	CASYALAGSGEKLFF	TGTGCCAGCTACGCGCTCGCGGGAAGTGGTGAAAAACTGTTTTTT
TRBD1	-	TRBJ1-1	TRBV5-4	CASSYRQGAWAEAFF	TGTGCCAGCAGCTACCGACAGGGGGCATGGGCTGAAGCTTTCTTT
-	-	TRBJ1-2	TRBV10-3	CAISGPTNMGLTNYGYTF	TGTGCCATCAGTGGACCTACAAATATGGGGTTGACTAACTATGGCTACACCTTC
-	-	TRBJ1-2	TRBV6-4	CASSGLEGGYGYTF	TGTGCCAGCAGTGGGTTAGAAGGGGGCTATGGCTACACCTTC
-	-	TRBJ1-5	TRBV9	CASSVEGSGNQPQHF	TGTGCCAGCAGCGTAGAGGGGTCGGGCAATCAGCCCCAGCATTTT
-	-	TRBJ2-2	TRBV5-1	CASRLTVGGELFF	TGCGCCAGCAGGTTGACGGTGGGCGGGGAGCTGTTTTTT
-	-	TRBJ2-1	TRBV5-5	CASSLGTYNEQFF	TGTGCCAGCAGCTTGGGCACATACAATGAGCAGTTCTTC
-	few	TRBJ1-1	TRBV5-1	CASSFRTGLDTEAFF	TGCGCCAGCAGCTTCCGAACAGGGTTAGACACTGAAGCTTTCTTT
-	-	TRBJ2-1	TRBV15	CATSSAGTWNNEQFF	TGTGCCACCAGCAGCGCCGGGACTTGGAACAATGAGCAGTTCTTC
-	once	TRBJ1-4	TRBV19	CASHGPSNEKLFF	TGTGCCAGCCACGGACCTTCTAATGAAAAACTGTTTTTT
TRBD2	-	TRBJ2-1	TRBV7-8	CASSSPVDSGRTTSYNEQFF	TGTGCCAGCAGCTCCCCTGTGGATAGCGGGAGGACCACATCCTACAATGAGCAGTTCTTC
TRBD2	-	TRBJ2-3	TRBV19	CASSRLAEQYF	TGTGCCAGTAGTCGACTAGCCGAGCAGTATTTT
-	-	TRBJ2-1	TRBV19	CASKGALGQRPYNEQFF	TGTGCCAGTAAGGGAGCCCTAGGACAGCGTCCCTACAATGAGCAGTTCTTC
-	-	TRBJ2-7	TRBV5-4	CASSYLGAYEQYF	TGTGCCAGCAGCTACCTAGGCGCCTACGAGCAGTACTTC